This passage covers 22 T cell receptor beta chains from one sample sequenced in a study of identical twins. TCRdb used MiXCR to reprocess the 5' RACE reads, holding one entry per CDR3 protein. Here the sample spans approximately 690,000 distinct CDR3 sequences, 5.5% to 6.5% being singletons. Sequencing used naive T cells sorted from blood. The origin of the receptors is a young man in good health.

Many counts were recorded for this clonotype. The rearrangement joins TRBV7-3 to TRBJ2-5; TRBD1 aligns across 11 bases. The germline CDR1 and CDR2 sequences are SGHTA and FQGTGA. The J segment lost 4 bases and the V segment lost 2 bases, leaving 3 bases of the junction unmatched. The CDR3 is 15 amino acids. The CDR3 region has the DNA TGTGCCAGCAGCTTAGGGACAGGGGGGGGAGAGACCCAGTACTTC. Its protein is CASSLGTGGGETQYF.

This chain connects TRBV4-1 to TRBJ2-7; 10 nucleotides agree with TRBD2. Germline V gene data show CDR1 as MGHRA and CDR2 as YSYEKL. This CDR3 is 16 amino acids long. V shed 2 bases and J 2 bases; nucleotides not matched to a gene: 6. The CDR3 DNA sequence: TGCGCCAGCAGCCAAACTCCAGCGGGAGGGCCCTACGAGCAGTACTTC. Its translation: CASSQTPAGGPYEQYF.

The CDR3 region has the DNA TGTGCCAGCAGTTACTCGGCGGGGAGAGAGACCCAGTACTTC. Its translation: CASSYSAGRETQYF. V and J are TRBV6-5 and TRBJ2-5; the D gene is possibly TRBD2 (6 bases). There are 14 residues in the CDR3. Germline values: CDR1 MNHEY, CDR2 SVGAGI. The V end was cut by 0 bases, the J end by 4 bases, with 9 bases between.

Ten or more counts support this clonotype. The DNA for the CDR3 is TGTGCCATCCCTTGGGGGGGGCGTAATGAAAAACTGTTTTTT. This translates into CAIPWGGRNEKLFF. This chain uses TRBV10-3 with TRBJ1-4, with D possibly being TRBD1 (6 bases). The length of the CDR3 is 14 residues. V was clipped by 8 bases and J by 4 bases, with 14 bases between them. Germline V lookup: CDR1 ENHRY, CDR2 SYGVKD.

The chain combines TRBV20-1 with TRBJ2-6; D gene ambiguous. The germline gives CDR1 DFQATT, CDR2 SNEGSKA (reference sequence). CDR3 length: 19 residues. The V end lost 0 bases, the J end lost 0 bases, and 18 bases lay between the germline ends. CDR3 sequence: CSARDPPGGRHSGANVLTF. Here the CDR3 DNA reads TGCAGTGCTAGAGATCCACCAGGCGGACGCCACTCTGGGGCCAACGTCCTGACTTTC.

There are many counts of this clonotype. The chain recombines TRBV20-1 with TRBJ2-2; D may be TRBD1 (6 bases). V lost 5 bases and J 3 bases, leaving 13 bases between the germline ends. Germline CDR1 DFQATT, CDR2 SNEGSKA (reference sequence). The CDR3 extends over 14 amino acids. CDR3 loop: CSARHREYTGELFF. The CDR3 DNA reads TGCAGTGCTCGACACAGGGAATACACCGGGGAGCTGTTTTTT.

This clonotype was observed at least ten times. The rearrangement joins TRBV29-1 to TRBJ2-5; D unresolved. This CDR3 is 12 amino acids long. CDR1 is SQVTM, CDR2 ANQGSEA, per germline. Trimming took off 3 bases at V and 5 bases at J, with 10 bases between the two ends. CDR3 DNA: TGCAGCGTTGATTGGAGTCGGGAGACCCAGTACTTC. Encoded protein: CSVDWSRETQYF.

The chain recombines TRBV12-3 or TRBV12-4 with TRBJ1-2, with D possibly being TRBD1 (5 bases). V lost 7 bases, J lost 7 bases, and 16 bases lay in between. There are 13 residues in the CDR3. CDR3 sequence (DNA): TGTGCCAGCACTCTAACAGGTCATGGTGGCTACACCTTC. Its translation: CASTLTGHGGYTF.

This clonotype was recorded a few times. The rearrangement joins TRBV7-2 to TRBJ2-3; TRBD2 agrees at 10 bases. J was trimmed by 9 bases and V by 2 bases; bases with no gene match: 11. The CDR3 loop spans 16 amino acids. CDR1 is SGHTA and CDR2 is FQGNSA in the germline V gene. The CDR3: CASSLPLAGEGGTQYF. CDR3 bases: TGTGCCAGCAGCTTACCCCTAGCGGGAGAAGGAGGGACGCAGTATTTT. Based on the CDR3 plus reference TRBV7-2 and TRBJ2-3, the full variable domain is GAGVSQSPSNKVTEKGKDVELRCDPISGHTALYWYRQSLGQGLEFLIYFQGNSAPDKSGLPSDRFSAERTGGSVSTLTIQRTQQEDSAVYLCASSLPLAGEGGTQYFGPGTRLTVL.

This clonotype has at least ten counts. The CDR3 bases are TGCGCCAGCAGCTTGGACCTCGGGAGCTCCTACAATGAGCAGTTCTTC. This gives the protein CASSLDLGSSYNEQFF. The chain recombines TRBV5-1 with TRBJ2-1, with a weak D call TRBD2 (6 bases). V was cut by 0 bases and J by 0 bases, with 10 bases left in between. The germline gives CDR1 SGHRS, CDR2 YFSETQ. This CDR3 has 16 residues. Based on the CDR3 plus reference TRBV5-1 and TRBJ2-1, the full variable domain is KAGVTQTPRYLIKTRGQQVTLSCSPISGHRSVSWYQQTPGQGLQFLFEYFSETQRNKGNFPGRFSGRQFSNSRSEMNVSTLELGDSALYLCASSLDLGSSYNEQFFGPGTRLTVL.

This clonotype was picked up a small number of times. The chain is built from TRBV12-3 or TRBV12-4 and TRBJ2-3; D may be TRBD1 (6 bases). Trimming stripped 5 bases from V and 0 bases from J, with 9 bases between. The CDR3 has 14 amino acids. The CDR3 loop is CASSRDKSTDTQYF. The CDR3 bases are TGTGCCAGCAGTCGGGACAAGAGCACAGATACGCAGTATTTT.

This chain connects TRBV5-1 to TRBJ2-3; the match to TRBD1 covers 7 bases. The junction had 3 bases not matched to a gene; V was cut back by 5 bases and J by 3 bases. CDR3 length: 13 residues. Germline V gene sequence: CDR1 SGHRS, CDR2 YFSETQ. This CDR3 reads CASSEGATDTQYF. The CDR3 bases are TGCGCCAGCAGTGAGGGGGCGACAGATACGCAGTATTTT.

There are many counts of this clonotype. The chain uses TRBV12-3 or TRBV12-4 and TRBJ1-1; D is ambiguous. The V end lost 2 bases, the J end lost 0 bases, and 4 bases lay between the germline ends. This CDR3 contains 13 residues. The CDR3 DNA follows: TGTGCCAGCAGTTTAAGGCTGAACACTGAAGCTTTCTTT. Translating gives CASSLRLNTEAFF.

This clonotype was counted ten times or more. The chain has TRBV12-3 or TRBV12-4 and TRBJ2-4; possibly TRBD1 for D (6 bases). Trimming stripped 5 bases from V and 8 bases from J, with 10 bases between. There are 12 residues in the CDR3. CDR3 DNA: TGTGCCAGCAGTACACGACAGGACATTCAGTACTTC. Its protein is CASSTRQDIQYF.

The chain recombines TRBV5-1 with TRBJ2-2; D not certain. The CDR3 covers 13 residues. CDR1 and CDR2 (germline): SGHRS, YFSETQ. The V and J ends lost 0 bases and 3 bases respectively, with 3 bases between them. The CDR3 here is CASSLEDTGELFF. DNA of the CDR3: TGCGCCAGCAGCTTGGAGGACACCGGGGAGCTGTTTTTT.

This clonotype was recorded at least ten times. The chain couples TRBV7-7 to TRBJ2-6; 8 bases are a match to TRBD2. V dropped 0 bases and J dropped 0; count of bases not matched to a gene: 4. This CDR3 contains 18 residues. The germline V gene encodes CDR1 SSHAT and CDR2 FNYEAQ (reference sequence). This CDR3 is CASSLAWSGGSGANVLTF. CDR3 nucleotide sequence: TGTGCCAGCAGCTTAGCGTGGAGCGGGGGCTCTGGGGCCAACGTCCTGACTTTC.

This chain uses TRBV15 with TRBJ1-4; possible D gene TRBD1, 6 bases. Trimming pared 5 bases from V and 8 bases from J, leaving 21 bases between. Germline CDR1 and CDR2: LNHNV and YYDKDF (reference sequence). The CDR3 contains 16 residues. The CDR3 reads CATSDFRRGEGEKLFF. DNA for the CDR3: TGTGCCACCAGCGATTTTAGGAGGGGGGAAGGAGAAAAACTGTTTTTT.

The chain combines TRBV7-6 with TRBJ2-1; D not certain. The V end lost 5 bases, the J end lost 0 bases, and 17 bases lay between the germline ends. Per the germline V gene, CDR1 is SGHVS and CDR2 is FNYEAQ. The CDR3 runs to 17 residues. CDR3 in amino acids: CASSPIRVGSSYNEQFF. The CDR3 DNA reads as TGTGCCAGCAGCCCGATTCGTGTGGGAAGCTCCTACAATGAGCAGTTCTTC.

This clonotype was detected ten times or more. Written as DNA, the CDR3 is TGTGCCAGCAGCCAAGAAGATTCAGGACCAACGATCGCGGAGACCCAGTACTTC. It specifies CASSQEDSGPTIAETQYF. The chain is built from TRBV4-2 and TRBJ2-5; D is uncertain. Germline assignment: CDR1 LGHNA and CDR2 YNFKEQ. Between the trimmed V and J ends, which lost 0 bases and 5 bases, there was a span of 22 bases. The CDR3 runs 18 residues.

This clonotype was seen a few times. This chain links TRBV5-1 with TRBJ2-7; 9 bases map to TRBD2. The CDR3 spans 13 residues. The V gene's germline CDR1 is SGHRS and CDR2 YFSETQ. Trimming at V came to 5 bases and at J to 3 bases, leaving 3 bases not matched to a gene. The chain's CDR3 is CASSSSGIYEQYF. CDR3 bases: TGCGCCAGCAGTTCTAGCGGGATCTACGAGCAGTACTTC.

The chain recombines TRBV20-1 with TRBJ1-1; D unresolved. CDR1 and CDR2 from the germline V gene are DFQATT and SNEGSKA (reference sequence). Between the trimmed V and J ends, which lost 2 bases and 0 bases, there was a span of 4 bases. The CDR3 totals 12 residues. CDR3: CSARRLNTEAFF. The DNA of the CDR3 is TGCAGTGCTAGAAGGCTGAACACTGAAGCTTTCTTT.

This clonotype appeared many times. The genes are TRBV20-1 and TRBJ1-6; the match to TRBD1 covers 9 bases. This CDR3 has 13 amino acids. The germline V gene has CDR1 DFQATT and CDR2 SNEGSKA (reference sequence). The CDR3 protein is CITGGADNSPLHF. The CDR3 coding sequence is TGCATTACAGGGGGCGCAGATAATTCACCCCTCCACTTT.